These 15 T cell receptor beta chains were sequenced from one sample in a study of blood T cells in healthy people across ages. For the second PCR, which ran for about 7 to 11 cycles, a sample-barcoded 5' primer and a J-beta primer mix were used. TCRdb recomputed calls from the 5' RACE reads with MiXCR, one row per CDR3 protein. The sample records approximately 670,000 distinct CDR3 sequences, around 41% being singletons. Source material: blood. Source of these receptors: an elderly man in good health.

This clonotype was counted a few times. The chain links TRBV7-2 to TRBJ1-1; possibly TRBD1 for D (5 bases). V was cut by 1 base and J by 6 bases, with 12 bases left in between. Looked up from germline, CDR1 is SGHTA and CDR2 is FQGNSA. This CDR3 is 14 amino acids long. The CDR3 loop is CASSLDPGHAEAFF. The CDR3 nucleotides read TGTGCCAGCAGCTTAGACCCAGGACACGCTGAAGCTTTCTTT.

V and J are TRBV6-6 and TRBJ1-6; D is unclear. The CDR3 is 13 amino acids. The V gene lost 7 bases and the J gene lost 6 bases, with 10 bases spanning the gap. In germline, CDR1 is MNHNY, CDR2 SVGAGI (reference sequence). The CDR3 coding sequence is TGTGCCAGCACAGCACAGCTTAATTCACCCCTCCACTTT. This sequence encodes CASTAQLNSPLHF.

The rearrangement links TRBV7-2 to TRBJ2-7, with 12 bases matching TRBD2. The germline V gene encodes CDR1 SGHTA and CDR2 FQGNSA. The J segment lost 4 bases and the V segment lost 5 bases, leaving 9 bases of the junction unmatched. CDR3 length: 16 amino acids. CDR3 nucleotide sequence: TGTGCCAGCAGCCCCGCTAGCGGGAGGGCCGCGTACGAGCAGTACTTC. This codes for CASSPASGRAAYEQYF.

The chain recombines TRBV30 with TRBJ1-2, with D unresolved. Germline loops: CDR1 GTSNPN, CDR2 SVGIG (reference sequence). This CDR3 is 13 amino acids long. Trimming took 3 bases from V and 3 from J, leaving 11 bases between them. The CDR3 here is CAWSGSDDYGYTF. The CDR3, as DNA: TGTGCCTGGAGCGGGTCGGACGACTATGGCTACACCTTC.

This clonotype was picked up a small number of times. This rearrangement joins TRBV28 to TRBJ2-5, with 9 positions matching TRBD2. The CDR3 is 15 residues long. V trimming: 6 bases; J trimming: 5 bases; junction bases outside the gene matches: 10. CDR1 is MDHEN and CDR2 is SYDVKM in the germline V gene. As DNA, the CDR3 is TGTGCCAGCAGCGATCAATCTAGCGGGAAGGAGACCCAGTACTTC. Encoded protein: CASSDQSSGKETQYF.

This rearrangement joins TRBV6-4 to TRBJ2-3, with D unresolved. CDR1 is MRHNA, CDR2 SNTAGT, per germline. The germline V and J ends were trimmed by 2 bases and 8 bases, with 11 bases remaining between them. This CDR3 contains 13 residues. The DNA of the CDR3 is TGTGCCAGCAGTGACGACTCCCTGGGTACGCAGTATTTT. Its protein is CASSDDSLGTQYF.

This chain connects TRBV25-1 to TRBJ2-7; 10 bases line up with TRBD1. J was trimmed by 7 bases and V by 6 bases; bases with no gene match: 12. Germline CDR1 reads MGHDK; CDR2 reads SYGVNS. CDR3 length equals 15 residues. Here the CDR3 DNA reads TGTGCCAGCAGCCGGTCGGGGACAGGGGCTAGGGAGCAGTACTTC. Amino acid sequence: CASSRSGTGAREQYF.

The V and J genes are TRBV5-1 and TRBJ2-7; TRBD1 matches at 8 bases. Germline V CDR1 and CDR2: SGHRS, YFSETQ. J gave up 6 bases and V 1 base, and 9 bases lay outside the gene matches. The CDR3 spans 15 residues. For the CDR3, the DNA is TGCGCCAGCAGCTTGAGACAGGGGCATGGAGGCGAGCAGTACTTC. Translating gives CASSLRQGHGGEQYF.

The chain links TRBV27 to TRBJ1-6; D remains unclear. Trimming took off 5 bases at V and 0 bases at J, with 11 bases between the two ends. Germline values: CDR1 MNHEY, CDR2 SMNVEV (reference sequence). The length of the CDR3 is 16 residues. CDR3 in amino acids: CASSLTVSSYNSPLHF. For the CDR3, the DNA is TGTGCCAGCAGTCTGACGGTTAGCTCCTATAATTCACCCCTCCACTTT.

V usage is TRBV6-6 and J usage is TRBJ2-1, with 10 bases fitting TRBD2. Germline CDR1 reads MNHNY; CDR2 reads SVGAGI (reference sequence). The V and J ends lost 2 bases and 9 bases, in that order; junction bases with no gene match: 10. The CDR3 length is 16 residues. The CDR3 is CASSYGAGGPRGEQFF. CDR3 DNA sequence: TGTGCCAGCAGTTACGGAGCGGGAGGGCCGCGGGGTGAGCAGTTCTTC.

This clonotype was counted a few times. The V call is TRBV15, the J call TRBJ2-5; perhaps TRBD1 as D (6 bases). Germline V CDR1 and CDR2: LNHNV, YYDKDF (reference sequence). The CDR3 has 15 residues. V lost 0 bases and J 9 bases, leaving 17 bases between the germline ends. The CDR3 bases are TGTGCCACCAGCAGAGACCTCGGGACACTTTACGCCCAGTACTTC. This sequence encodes CATSRDLGTLYAQYF.

CDR3 in DNA: TGTGCCAGCAGCCCCACTATTAGCGCGGAACACCAAGAGACCCAGTACTTC. It is translated as CASSPTISAEHQETQYF. The V and J genes are TRBV9 and TRBJ2-5; weak D call: TRBD2 (5 bases). This CDR3 region has 17 residues. From germline, CDR1 is SGDLS and CDR2 YYNGEE. Trimming took off 4 bases at V and 0 bases at J, with 19 bases between the two ends. Looking up the rest from reference TRBV9 and TRBJ2-5 gives the full variable domain: DSGVTQTPKHLITATGQRVTLRCSPRSGDLSVYWYQQSLDQGLQFLIQYYNGEERAKGNILERFSAQQFPDLHSELNLSSLELGDSALYFCASSPTISAEHQETQYFGPGTRLLVL.

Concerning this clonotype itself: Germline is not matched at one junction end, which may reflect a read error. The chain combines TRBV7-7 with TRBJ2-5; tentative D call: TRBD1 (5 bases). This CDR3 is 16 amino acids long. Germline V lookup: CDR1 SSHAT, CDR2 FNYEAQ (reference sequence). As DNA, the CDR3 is TGTGCTAGCAGCCCCCGGATCGGGCAGGGCGGAGAGACCCAGTACTTC. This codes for CASSPRIGQGGETQYF. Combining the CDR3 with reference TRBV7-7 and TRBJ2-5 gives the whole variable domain GAGVSQSPRYKVTKRGQDVTLRCDPISSHATLYWYQQALGQGPEFLTYFNYEAQPDKSGLPSDRFSAERPEGSISTLTIQRTEQRDSAMYRCASSPRIGQGGETQYFGPGTRLLVL.

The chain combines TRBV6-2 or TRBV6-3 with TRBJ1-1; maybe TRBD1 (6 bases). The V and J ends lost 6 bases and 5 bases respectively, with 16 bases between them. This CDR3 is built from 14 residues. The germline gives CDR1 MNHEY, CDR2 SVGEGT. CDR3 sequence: CASRLDRRGTEAFF. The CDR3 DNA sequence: TGTGCCAGCAGACTTGACAGGAGAGGGACTGAAGCTTTCTTT.

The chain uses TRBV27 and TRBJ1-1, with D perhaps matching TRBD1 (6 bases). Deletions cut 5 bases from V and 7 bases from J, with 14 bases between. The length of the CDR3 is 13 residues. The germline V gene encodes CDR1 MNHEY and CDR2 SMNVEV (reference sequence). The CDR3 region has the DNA TGTGCCAGCAGTCCAAACAGGGTTCGTGAAGCTTTCTTT. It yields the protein CASSPNRVREAFF.